These 26 T cell receptor beta chains originate from one sample sequenced in a study of molecular identifiers for immune sequencing clone quantification. TCRdb itself ran the PCR reads through MiXCR, one entry per CDR3 protein. The sample records about 640,000 distinct CDR3 sequences, 15% to 20% being singletons. Specimen: naive CD8+ T cells from blood, with Jurkat cell RNA spiked in. Indicated subset: FACS-sorted CD8+CD4-CCR7+CD45RA+ naive T cells. The receptors here all came from a human donor in good health. Some libraries in this study had Jurkat cell RNA spiked in.

Concerning this clonotype itself: The CDR3 does not close with the conserved phenylalanine or tryptophan, likely indicating a read error. The chain couples TRBV7-9 to TRBJ2-2; TRBD1 is a possible D gene (6 bases). The germline V gene encodes CDR1 SEHNR and CDR2 FQNEAQ (reference sequence). V was trimmed by 5 bases and J by 1 base, leaving 17 bases between them. The CDR3 consists of 17 residues. The CDR3 is CASSGEQGSENTGELFS. CDR3 sequence (DNA): TGTGCCAGCAGCGGGGAACAGGGCTCGGAGAACACCGGGGAGCTGTTTTCT.

This clonotype was counted ten times or more. The CDR3 DNA is TGCAGCGTTGATAGCAACACTGAAGCTTTCTTT. Translated, it gives CSVDSNTEAFF. The chain employs TRBV29-1 and TRBJ1-1; D not resolved. CDR1 and CDR2 (germline): SQVTM, ANQGSEA. CDR3 length: 11 residues. The V end lost 3 bases, the J end lost 2 bases, and 4 bases lay between the germline ends.

This chain uses TRBV5-1 with TRBJ2-1, with D perhaps matching TRBD2 (5 bases). CDR1 and CDR2 (germline): SGHRS, YFSETQ. This CDR3 is 15 amino acids long. Trimming left V 4 bases short and J 0 bases short, with 11 bases between. This CDR3 reads CASSVGRDSYNEQFF. Written as DNA, the CDR3 is TGCGCCAGCAGCGTAGGCCGGGACTCCTACAATGAGCAGTTCTTC.

The gene calls are TRBV9 and TRBJ1-3, with 10 bases aligning to TRBD1. Per germline, CDR1 SGDLS and CDR2 YYNGEE. With V trimmed by 5 bases and J by 0 bases, 5 bases remained unmatched. The CDR3 runs 16 residues. The CDR3 reads CASSPTGGPSGNTIYF. In DNA form, the CDR3 reads TGTGCCAGCAGTCCGACAGGGGGCCCCTCTGGAAACACCATATATTTT.

This clonotype was seen ten or more times. The V and J genes are TRBV24-1 and TRBJ2-2, with TRBD2 identical over 8 bases. The CDR3 is 15 residues long. The germline V gene has CDR1 KGHDR and CDR2 SFDVKD. The junction had 11 bases not matched to a gene; V was cut back by 9 bases and J by 6 bases. CDR3 in amino acids: CATLDSGGNAGELFF. In DNA, the CDR3 is TGTGCCACCCTTGACAGCGGGGGTAACGCCGGGGAGCTGTTTTTT.

This clonotype was seen repeatedly, ten times or more. V and J are TRBV6-5 and TRBJ2-3, with D perhaps being TRBD1 or TRBD2 (5 bases each). Germline values: CDR1 MNHEY, CDR2 SVGAGI. Trimming stripped 5 bases from V and 0 bases from J, with 12 bases between. This CDR3 comprises 15 residues. CDR3 sequence: CASSGTEHSTDTQYF. CDR3 bases: TGTGCCAGCAGTGGGACGGAGCATAGCACAGATACGCAGTATTTT.

This clonotype occurred a few times. The gene calls are TRBV4-1 and TRBJ2-7; no definite D call. This CDR3 comprises 15 residues. Germline loops: CDR1 MGHRA, CDR2 YSYEKL. V lost 1 base to trimming and J lost 3 bases, with 13 bases between them. This CDR3 reads CASSQVHGALYEQYF. The CDR3 region has the DNA TGCGCCAGCAGCCAAGTCCACGGCGCCCTCTACGAGCAGTACTTC.

This clonotype was seen many times. This sequence joins TRBV11-2 and TRBJ1-5, with D unresolved. V was clipped by 1 base and J by 6 bases, with 10 bases between them. The CDR3 length is 14 residues. CDR1 and CDR2 from the germline V gene are SGHAT and FQNNGV. CDR3 DNA sequence: TGTGCCAGCAGCTTAGCGGCGGGCACTCAGCCCCAGCATTTT. As protein: CASSLAAGTQPQHF.

This clonotype was observed many times. This chain uses TRBV4-1 with TRBJ2-1; weak D call: TRBD1 (5 bases). V lost 0 bases and J 4 bases, leaving 19 bases between the germline ends. This CDR3 comprises 18 residues. Germline CDR1 and CDR2: MGHRA and YSYEKL. CDR3 loop: CASSQDRQGQMGYNEQFF. In nucleotides, the CDR3 is TGCGCCAGCAGCCAAGATCGTCAGGGTCAGATGGGGTACAATGAGCAGTTCTTC.

This clonotype appeared many times. The genes are TRBV6-2 or TRBV6-3 and TRBJ2-7, with D possibly TRBD2 on 5 matching bases. The CDR3 has 16 amino acids. V lost 2 bases and J lost 0, with 14 bases in between. CDR1 is MNHEY, CDR2 SVGEGT, per germline. The DNA for the CDR3 is TGTGCCAGCAGTTACAAGCGGCCCCTCAGCTCCTACGAGCAGTACTTC. This translates into CASSYKRPLSSYEQYF.

As concerns this clonotype: A read error may explain this, as a much larger clone is one base away. V usage is TRBV4-3 and J usage is TRBJ2-7; the D is unclear. This CDR3 spans 15 amino acids. Germline V gene sequence: CDR1 LGHNA, CDR2 YSLEER. DNA for the CDR3: TGCGCCAGCGGCCAAGGGCAAGAGAGCTCCTACGAGCAGTACTTC. As protein: CASGQGQESSYEQYF.

This clonotype was observed at least ten times. This chain links TRBV7-2 with TRBJ2-5; 7 nucleotides line up with TRBD2. Trimming took 3 bases from V and 2 from J; bases not matched to a gene: 6. The CDR3 is made up of 15 amino acids. Germline-derived CDR1 and CDR2 are SGHTA and FQGNSA. The CDR3 region is CASSFGAGVQETQYF. CDR3 sequence (DNA): TGTGCCAGCAGCTTTGGGGCGGGGGTTCAAGAGACCCAGTACTTC.

This clonotype was recorded many times. The genes are TRBV7-8 and TRBJ2-3; TRBD2 agrees at 11 bases. With 4 bases clipped from V and 5 bases from J, the junction kept 11 bases outside the gene matches. CDR3 size: 17 residues. CDR1 and CDR2 from the germline V gene are SGHVS and FQNEAQ. CDR3 sequence (DNA): TGTGCCAGCAGCTCCCATGGGCGTAGCGGGGGGGAAGATACGCAGTATTTT. Translation gives CASSSHGRSGGEDTQYF.

This clonotype occurred many times. The rearrangement joins TRBV5-1 to TRBJ1-1; possibly TRBD1 for D (5 bases). This CDR3 is built from 14 residues. Germline V lookup: CDR1 SGHRS, CDR2 YFSETQ. The V end lost 0 bases, the J end lost 3 bases, and 9 bases lay between the germline ends. CDR3 sequence (DNA): TGCGCCAGCAGCTTGGCGCCGGGACACACTGAAGCTTTCTTT. Translation: CASSLAPGHTEAFF.

As for this clonotype: This may arise from a read error, as a much more abundant clone is one base away. The chain combines TRBV7-9 with TRBJ1-1; D unclear. Germline CDR1 reads SEHNR; CDR2 reads FQNEAQ (reference sequence). The CDR3 spans 14 residues. Trimming pared 4 bases from V and 4 bases from J, leaving 13 bases between. This chain's CDR3 is CASSSQIMSTEAFF. The CDR3 DNA follows: TGTGCCAGCAGCTCACAGATAATGAGCACTGAAGCTTTCTTT.

This clonotype was seen repeatedly, ten times or more. V is TRBV29-1 and J is TRBJ1-2, with 8 bases lining up with TRBD1. Trimming cost V 3 bases and J 0 bases; bases outside gene matches: 15. Germline V lookup: CDR1 SQVTM, CDR2 ANQGSEA. The CDR3 covers 18 residues. The CDR3 bases are TGCAGCGTTGAGTCGGCGGAACCCGGACAGGGAGCTAACTATGGCTACACCTTC. Protein product: CSVESAEPGQGANYGYTF.

Many counts were recorded for this clonotype. V and J are TRBV20-1 and TRBJ2-7; the D gene is possibly TRBD2 (5 bases). The CDR3 is made up of 14 amino acids. Germline V gene data show CDR1 as DFQATT and CDR2 as SNEGSKA (reference sequence). V dropped 0 bases and J dropped 3 bases, with 12 bases sitting between them. The CDR3: CSARDLGRDYEQYF. CDR3 DNA sequence: TGCAGTGCTAGAGATCTAGGGAGAGACTACGAGCAGTACTTC.

In its sample, this clonotype was seen a few times. The chain carries TRBV13 and TRBJ1-2; 8 nucleotides agree with TRBD1. The germline gives CDR1 PRHDT, CDR2 FYEKMQ (reference sequence). With 3 bases clipped from V and 6 bases from J, the junction kept 6 bases outside the gene matches. CDR3 length: 14 residues. Written as DNA, the CDR3 is TGTGCCAGCAGCTTCCTGCAGGGGGCGGATGGCTACACCTTC. It translates to CASSFLQGADGYTF.

This clonotype was counted ten times or more. The V gene is TRBV12-3 or TRBV12-4, the J gene TRBJ2-2; weak D call: TRBD1 (6 bases). This CDR3 spans 15 amino acids. Trimming removed 1 base at V and 8 bases at J, with 14 bases between. CDR3 region: CASSLDEQGNGELFF. In DNA, the CDR3 is TGTGCCAGCAGTTTAGACGAACAGGGAAATGGGGAGCTGTTTTTT.

The CDR3 here is CAWSGQGQYF. The CDR3 DNA reads TGTGCCTGGAGTGGACAGGGGCAGTACTTC. V gene TRBV30 combines with J gene TRBJ2-7; 7 bases fit TRBD1. Germline-derived CDR1 and CDR2 are GTSNPN and SVGIG (reference sequence). The CDR3 runs to 10 residues. V dropped 1 base and J dropped 9; count of bases not matched to a gene: 0.

This clonotype was counted at least ten times. The CDR3 reads CSVERRGPVYGYTF. CDR3 sequence (DNA): TGCAGCGTTGAACGTAGGGGGCCGGTCTATGGCTACACCTTC. The gene calls are TRBV29-1 and TRBJ1-2; 7 positions match TRBD1. The ends lost 2 bases at V and 4 bases at J; junction bases unmatched: 7. The CDR3 totals 14 residues. The germline V gene encodes CDR1 SQVTM and CDR2 ANQGSEA. The complete variable domain, with remaining parts taken from reference TRBV29-1 and TRBJ1-2, reads SAVISQKPSRDICQRGTSLTIQCQVDSQVTMMFWYRQQPGQSLTLIATANQGSEATYESGFVIDKFPISRPNLTFSTLTVSNMSPEDSSIYLCSVERRGPVYGYTFGSGTRLTVV.

The chain carries TRBV18 and TRBJ2-7, with a weak D call TRBD2 (6 bases). Germline CDR1 is KGHSH and CDR2 is LQKENI. There are 14 residues in the CDR3. Trimming shortened V by 2 bases and J by 0 bases, and 8 bases separated the two germline ends. CDR3 residues: CASSPDGSSYEQYF. For the CDR3, the DNA is TGTGCCAGCTCACCAGACGGGAGCTCCTACGAGCAGTACTTC.

About this clonotype: This may be a read error, as it is one base from a much larger clone. This chain uses TRBV7-6 with TRBJ2-5; 10 nucleotides match TRBD2. The CDR3 is made up of 17 amino acids. The V gene's germline CDR1 is SGHVS and CDR2 FNYEAQ. This CDR3 is CASSLVLAGGLEETQCF. DNA for the CDR3: TGTGCCAGCAGCTTAGTCTTAGCGGGGGGTTTGGAAGAGACCCAGTGCTTC.

With respect to this clonotype: An end of the junction differs from the germline gene, which may be a read error. The J gene is TRBJ1-1, the V gene TRBV27; D is undetermined. This CDR3 region has 12 residues. Per germline, CDR1 MNHEY and CDR2 SMNVEV (reference sequence). The CDR3 is CASSPLNTGAFF. DNA of the CDR3: TGTGCCAGCAGTCCGCTCAACACTGGAGCTTTCTTT.

This clonotype was picked up a small number of times. The J gene is TRBJ1-1, the V gene TRBV18; D possibly corresponds to TRBD1 (6 bases). CDR1 is KGHSH, CDR2 LQKENI, per germline. V was trimmed by 2 bases and J by 0 bases, leaving 19 bases between them. This CDR3 is 18 amino acids long. CDR3 DNA: TGTGCCAGCTCACCATCGTCCTGGGACATCTACATGAACACTGAAGCTTTCTTT. Protein product: CASSPSSWDIYMNTEAFF.

As concerns this clonotype: Being one base from a much bigger clone, this may be a read error. As the CDR3 is not closed by the conserved phenylalanine or tryptophan, this likely results from a read error. This chain joins TRBV5-3 and TRBJ2-3, with D tentatively TRBD1 (5 bases). TRBV5-3 is classed as an ORF, of uncertain function. Trimming removed 8 bases from V and 1 base from J, with 20 bases in between. The CDR3 has 16 residues. The CDR3 region is CASSHFFEGGTDTQYS. The CDR3 region has the DNA TGTGCCAGCAGCCACTTTTTCGAAGGGGGCACAGATACGCAGTATTCT.